The 27 T cell receptor beta chains reported below all come from one sample, sequenced in a study of shared clonotypes between healthy human individuals. Libraries were prepared by immunoSEQ multiplex PCR; TCRdb keeps only in-frame clonotypes and omits some of them. Here the sample spans over a million clones, about 80% being singletons. The sequenced sample consisted of memory CD4+ T cells from PBMCs. The sample's subset: CD45RA-negative fraction. These receptors all stem from a young man in good health. Some clones in this sample may be carry-over from other donors' samples.

The chain uses TRBV28 and TRBJ2-2; D is unresolved. Trimming took off 3 bases at V and 6 bases at J, with 20 bases between the two ends. This CDR3 is built from 17 residues. Germline assignment: CDR1 MDHEN and CDR2 SYDVKM. The CDR3 coding sequence is TGTGCCAGCAGTTTTCTTGGTGGCCGAGCCCACCCCGGGGAGCTGTTTTTT. Amino acids: CASSFLGGRAHPGELFF.

This chain joins TRBV11-3 and TRBJ2-1; possibly TRBD2 for D (6 bases). The CDR3 sequence is 14 residues long. Trimming took 0 bases from V and 3 from J, leaving 6 bases between them. CDR1 and CDR2 (germline): SGHNT, YENEEA. The CDR3 bases are TGTGCCAGCAGCTTAGATAGCGGCTACAATGAGCAGTTCTTC. It specifies CASSLDSGYNEQFF.

The genes are TRBV6-1 and TRBJ2-7; 10 bases map to TRBD2. CDR3 size: 19 residues. Per the germline V gene, CDR1 is MNHNS and CDR2 is SASEGT. V lost 2 bases, J lost 5 bases, and 18 bases stayed unmatched. The CDR3 here is CASSEMGLAGVKRVNEQYF. The CDR3, as DNA: TGTGCCAGCAGTGAAATGGGGCTAGCGGGAGTTAAGAGGGTGAACGAGCAGTACTTC.

The V gene is TRBV6-5, the J gene TRBJ2-3; D is perhaps TRBD1 (5 bases). CDR3 length equals 12 residues. Germline V CDR1 and CDR2: MNHEY, SVGAGI. V was shortened by 4 bases and J by 8 bases, with 10 bases between the two germline ends. The CDR3 bases are TGTGCCAGCAGTTTCTCTAGGGGTACGCAGTATTTT. It translates to CASSFSRGTQYF.

V usage is TRBV4-1 and J usage is TRBJ1-4, with D perhaps TRBD1 (5 bases). This CDR3 is built from 15 residues. The V gene's germline CDR1 is MGHRA and CDR2 YSYEKL. With 0 bases removed from V and 1 base from J, the gap between germline ends came to 6 bases. DNA of the CDR3: TGCGCCAGCAGCCAAGACAGGGTAACTAATGAAAAACTGTTTTTT. It encodes CASSQDRVTNEKLFF.

A single count supports this clone. The CDR3 here is CASSRQAGGGHEQYF. The DNA for the CDR3 is TGTGCCAGCAGTCGTCAAGCAGGGGGCGGCCACGAGCAGTACTTC. This rearrangement joins TRBV11-2 to TRBJ2-7; TRBD1 matches 8 bases. From germline, CDR1 is SGHAT and CDR2 FQNNGV. This CDR3 is built from 15 residues. V shed 6 bases, J shed 5 bases, and the junction held 12 bases outside the gene matches.

V usage is TRBV28 and J usage is TRBJ2-3; TRBD2 matches 9 bases. The germline V gene has CDR1 MDHEN and CDR2 SYDVKM. Trimming took 8 bases from V and 4 from J; bases not matched to a gene: 7. The CDR3 contains 14 residues. The CDR3 is CASGLAGISDTQYF. In DNA, the CDR3 is TGTGCCAGCGGGCTAGCGGGAATATCAGATACGCAGTATTTT. Combining the CDR3 with reference TRBV28 and TRBJ2-3 gives the whole variable domain DVKVTQSSRYLVKRTGEKVFLECVQDMDHENMFWYRQDPGLGLRLIYFSYDVKMKEKGDIPEGYSVSREKKERFSLILESASTNQTSMYLCASGLAGISDTQYFGPGTRLTVL.

This clone appeared a few times. The chain combines TRBV6-6 with TRBJ2-1, with 7 bases identical to TRBD1. Germline values: CDR1 MNHNY, CDR2 SVGAGI (reference sequence). This CDR3 region has 15 residues. V shed 10 bases, J shed 3 bases, and the junction held 12 bases outside the gene matches. The CDR3 spells CATTAPGQRYNEQFF. The CDR3 DNA reads TGTGCCACTACGGCTCCGGGACAGCGCTACAATGAGCAGTTCTTC.

This clone was picked up a small number of times. The rearrangement uses TRBV7-9 and TRBJ1-2; D gene unclear. CDR3 size: 14 residues. V gave up 1 base and J gave up 7 bases, with 13 bases separating them. From germline, CDR1 is SEHNR and CDR2 FQNEAQ (reference sequence). CDR3 sequence reads: CASSLEILKPGYTF. DNA for the CDR3: TGTGCCAGCAGCTTAGAAATCCTAAAACCTGGCTACACCTTC.

V is TRBV9 and J is TRBJ2-5; the D gene could be TRBD1 or TRBD2 (6 bases each). The germline gives CDR1 SGDLS, CDR2 YYNGEE. Trimming removed 0 bases from V and 5 bases from J, with 20 bases in between. There are 17 residues in the CDR3. The CDR3 loop is CASSVAITGVGGETQYF. In DNA form, the CDR3 reads TGTGCCAGCAGCGTAGCTATCACCGGAGTGGGGGGCGAGACCCAGTACTTC.

The chain combines TRBV5-5 with TRBJ2-6; D is ambiguous. The CDR3 consists of 15 residues. Germline CDR1 is SGHKS and CDR2 is YYEKEE (reference sequence). Trimming cost V 2 bases and J 1 base, with 7 bases left between them. CDR3 in DNA: TGTGCCAGCAGCTTTCTGGGGTCTGGGGCCAACGTCCTGACTTTC. Translation: CASSFLGSGANVLTF.

V and J are TRBV2 and TRBJ2-3, with TRBD1 as a possible D gene (5 bases). The CDR3 has 13 residues. Germline-derived CDR1 and CDR2 are SNHLY and FYNNEI. Trimming took off 6 bases at V and 2 bases at J, with 9 bases between the two ends. The CDR3 is CASSRGHTDTQYF. Written as DNA, the CDR3 is TGTGCCAGCAGCCGCGGACACACAGATACGCAGTATTTT. The variable domain in full, with the rest retrieved from reference TRBV2 and TRBJ2-3, is EPEVTQTPSHQVTQMGQEVILRCVPISNHLYFYWYRQILGQKVEFLVSFYNNEISEKSEIFDDQFSVERPDGSNFTLKIRSTKLEDSAMYFCASSRGHTDTQYFGPGTRLTVL.

This chain links TRBV27 with TRBJ1-2; a weak D match, TRBD1 (6 bases). CDR3 length: 17 residues. V lost 6 bases, J lost 3 bases, and 23 bases lay in between. Germline CDR1 is MNHEY and CDR2 is SMNVEV (reference sequence). For the CDR3, the DNA is TGTGCCAGCAGCCTGCGTCTCCTACAGGGAGGGCACTATGGCTACACCTTC. Translation: CASSLRLLQGGHYGYTF.

This chain uses TRBV5-1 with TRBJ1-1; D gene unclear. CDR3 length: 15 amino acids. The germline V gene has CDR1 SGHRS and CDR2 YFSETQ. The germline V and J ends were trimmed by 0 bases and 7 bases, with 16 bases remaining between them. CDR3 amino acids: CASSLGHAAVSEAFF. CDR3 bases: TGCGCCAGCAGCTTGGGTCACGCCGCCGTTAGTGAAGCTTTCTTT. Supplemented by reference TRBV5-1 and TRBJ1-1, the full variable domain reads KAGVTQTPRYLIKTRGQQVTLSCSPISGHRSVSWYQQTPGQGLQFLFEYFSETQRNKGNFPGRFSGRQFSNSRSEMNVSTLELGDSALYLCASSLGHAAVSEAFFGQGTRLTVV.

Details on this clone: Distinct nucleotide sequences in the sample also encode this CDR3. The chain carries TRBV29-1 and TRBJ1-2; no firm D call. V was clipped by 0 bases and J by 2 bases, with 7 bases between them. CDR3 length: 13 residues. Germline V gives CDR1 SQVTM, CDR2 ANQGSEA. The CDR3 sequence is CSVEDPTNYGYTF. CDR3 DNA sequence: TGCAGCGTTGAAGACCCGACAAACTATGGCTACACCTTC.

V usage is TRBV7-9 and J usage is TRBJ1-3; TRBD1 matches 12 bases. This CDR3 has 16 amino acids. Germline-derived CDR1 and CDR2 are SEHNR and FQNEAQ (reference sequence). Germline trimming cut 5 bases from V and 2 bases from J; bases unmatched to any gene: 4. CDR3 DNA sequence: TGTGCCAGCAGCCCGGGACAGGGGGCGACTGGAAACACCATATATTTT. Amino acid sequence: CASSPGQGATGNTIYF.

This clone was seen ten or more times. This sequence joins TRBV20-1 and TRBJ2-3; a possible D gene is TRBD2 (5 bases). This CDR3 region has 10 residues. Per germline, CDR1 DFQATT and CDR2 SNEGSKA (reference sequence). For the CDR3, the DNA is TGCAGCGCGGGTATGGATACGCAGTATTTT. As protein: CSAGMDTQYF.

The rearrangement links TRBV11-3 to TRBJ2-3; the D is unclear. The CDR3 length is 12 residues. V lost 1 base and J 9 bases, leaving 8 bases between the germline ends. The germline gives CDR1 SGHNT, CDR2 YENEEA. The CDR3: CASSLGPETQYF. CDR3 in DNA: TGTGCCAGCAGCTTAGGGCCGGAGACGCAGTATTTT.

This clone was recorded only once. The chain is built from TRBV6-5 and TRBJ2-1; no clear D gene. From germline, CDR1 is MNHEY and CDR2 SVGAGI. The CDR3 has 13 amino acids. V was trimmed by 6 bases and J by 8 bases, leaving 14 bases between them. For the CDR3, the DNA is TGTGCCAGCAGCTCGTCTTCCCCACATGAGCAGTTCTTC. Encoded protein: CASSSSSPHEQFF.

This clone has a handful of counts. The same CDR3 is also encoded by other DNA sequences in this sample. The chain carries TRBV7-2 and TRBJ2-5; no clear D gene. This CDR3 region has 15 residues. V lost 1 base and J lost 7, with 16 bases in between. Germline CDR1 and CDR2: SGHTA and FQGNSA. This CDR3 is CASSLEGSWGRTQYF. CDR3 bases: TGTGCCAGCAGCTTAGAAGGCTCTTGGGGAAGGACCCAGTACTTC.

This clone appeared once. The CDR3 DNA reads as TGTGCCAGTAGTATACGGCAGGGGAACTACGAGCAGTACTTC. Its translation is CASSIRQGNYEQYF. This sequence joins TRBV19 and TRBJ2-7; D is perhaps TRBD1 (6 bases). The CDR3 length is 14 residues. Germline V gene lookup returns CDR1 LNHDA and CDR2 SQIVND (reference sequence). V was clipped by 2 bases and J by 3 bases, with 11 bases between them.

This clone was seen once. The V and J genes are TRBV6-1 and TRBJ2-7; TRBD1 is a possible D gene (6 bases). The length of the CDR3 is 13 residues. V was pared by 5 bases and J by 0 bases, with 8 bases between. Germline CDR1 and CDR2: MNHNS and SASEGT. The DNA for the CDR3 is TGTGCCAGCAGTAACAGGGTCTCCTACGAGCAGTACTTC. Encoded protein: CASSNRVSYEQYF.

This clone has just a few counts. The chain uses TRBV6-5 and TRBJ1-2; 7 nucleotides line up with TRBD1. Germline V CDR1 and CDR2: MNHEY, SVGAGI. Unmatched junction bases numbered 10, after V lost 6 bases and J lost 3 bases. The CDR3 has 15 residues. The chain's CDR3 is CASSLAGQTDYGYTF. In DNA, the CDR3 is TGTGCCAGCAGCCTCGCGGGACAGACTGACTATGGCTACACCTTC.

In this sample, this clone turned up once. The rearrangement joins TRBV18 to TRBJ1-2; D is perhaps TRBD1 (5 bases). This CDR3 has 13 amino acids. V shed 5 bases and J shed 5 bases, with 12 bases lying between them. CDR1 is KGHSH, CDR2 LQKENI, per germline. The CDR3 sequence: CASSSGTLYGYTF. The CDR3 nucleotides read TGTGCCAGCTCATCCGGGACCTTGTATGGCTACACCTTC.

This chain connects TRBV6-6 to TRBJ1-2; TRBD1 agrees at 9 bases. The CDR3 has 13 amino acids. Germline V gene lookup returns CDR1 MNHNY and CDR2 SVGAGI (reference sequence). V lost 4 bases to trimming and J lost 8 bases; unmatched junction nucleotides: 5. The CDR3 nucleotides read TGTGCCAGCAGTTGGGACAGGGTGGCAGGCTACACCTTC. This encodes CASSWDRVAGYTF.

V and J are TRBV11-1 and TRBJ2-1, with TRBD2 as a possible D gene (5 bases). Trimming left V 0 bases short and J 10 bases short, with 16 bases between. The CDR3 contains 15 residues. Germline-derived CDR1 and CDR2 are SGHAT and FQDESV (reference sequence). CDR3 sequence reads: CASSLAPLEGKEQFF. For the CDR3, the DNA is TGTGCCAGCAGCTTAGCGCCGCTTGAGGGAAAAGAGCAGTTCTTC.

This sequence joins TRBV2 and TRBJ1-3; D gene ambiguous. Deletions cut 2 bases from V and 1 base from J, with 12 bases between. Germline assignment: CDR1 SNHLY and CDR2 FYNNEI. This CDR3 is built from 16 residues. CDR3 residues: CASSESGLRSGNTIYF. The CDR3 DNA sequence: TGTGCCAGCAGTGAATCAGGTCTCCGTTCTGGAAACACCATATATTTT.